These T cell receptor beta chains were read from a single sample in a study of shared clonotypes between healthy human individuals. The method was immunoSEQ multiplex PCR; TCRdb's version includes in-frame clones alone and lacks a portion of them. The sample lists roughly 660,000 clones, less than 95% occurring once. The specimen sequenced was memory CD8+ T cells from PBMCs. Receptor source: a man aged 18 to 30 in good health. Some clones in this sample may be carry-over from other donors' samples. Each CDR3 is given with its conserved first and last residue. D genes are given only for firm matches. Clone sizes are given selectively: once, few, many, or a class where the clone is expanded.

V gene: TRBV19; J gene: TRBJ2-3; clone size: -; D gene: TRBD2; CDR3 DNA: TGTGCCAGTAGCATCTCCGTATTCCAAGGACTAGCGGACGTCCACCCAGATCCTTATTTT; CDR3 protein: CASSISVFQGLADVHPDPYF
V gene: TRBV7-9; J gene: TRBJ2-7; clone size: -; D gene: -; CDR3 DNA: TGTGCCAGCAGCCCCCGGTCGGGGCTCAACTACGAGCAGTACTTC; CDR3 protein: CASSPRSGLNYEQYF
V gene: TRBV15; J gene: TRBJ2-7; clone size: -; D gene: -; CDR3 DNA: TGTGCCACCAGCAGAGATCTCTCGGGAGCTCTTTACGAGCAGTACTTC; CDR3 protein: CATSRDLSGALYEQYF
V gene: TRBV7-9; J gene: TRBJ2-7; clone size: -; D gene: -; CDR3 DNA: TGTGCCAGCAGCCCACTCGGCGGCTACGAGCAGTACTTC; CDR3 protein: CASSPLGGYEQYF
V gene: TRBV27; J gene: TRBJ2-1; clone size: many; D gene: TRBD2; CDR3 DNA: TGTGCCAGCAGTCCGGGACTAGCGGAGAGCTCCTACAATGAGCAGTTCTTC; CDR3 protein: CASSPGLAESSYNEQFF
V gene: TRBV21-1; J gene: TRBJ2-5; clone size: once; D gene: -; CDR3 DNA: TGTGCCAGCAGCGCGTTGGGGACGGGGAGGGAGACCCAGTACTTC; CDR3 protein: CASSALGTGRETQYF
V gene: TRBV19; J gene: TRBJ1-4; clone size: -; D gene: -; CDR3 DNA: TGTGCCAGTAGTACCCGTCGGGCCACCCGGGATGGTGAAAAACTGTTTTTT; CDR3 protein: CASSTRRATRDGEKLFF
V gene: TRBV28; J gene: TRBJ1-3; clone size: once; D gene: -; CDR3 DNA: TGTGCCAGCAGGCCGGGACACAAGAGCTCTGGAAACACCATATATTTT; CDR3 protein: CASRPGHKSSGNTIYF
V gene: TRBV6-6; J gene: TRBJ2-3; clone size: -; D gene: -; CDR3 DNA: TGTGCCACTCAAAGCTACATGCAGGGAGATACGCAGTATTTT; CDR3 protein: CATQSYMQGDTQYF
V gene: TRBV7-9; J gene: TRBJ2-3; clone size: -; D gene: TRBD2; CDR3 DNA: TGTGCCAGCAGCTTAGGGGTAGCGGGAGGGCCGAAGTCAGATACGCAGTATTTT; CDR3 protein: CASSLGVAGGPKSDTQYF
V gene: TRBV7-2; J gene: TRBJ1-1; clone size: -; D gene: -; CDR3 DNA: TGTGCCAGCAGCTTATTGAGGTTTGTCAGCTCGAACACTGAAGCTTTCTTT; CDR3 protein: CASSLLRFVSSNTEAFF
V gene: TRBV7-9; J gene: TRBJ2-7; clone size: once; D gene: TRBD2; CDR3 DNA: TGTGCCAGCAGCTTAGGGCTAGCGGGGGAGACCTACGAGCAGTACTTC; CDR3 protein: CASSLGLAGETYEQYF
V gene: TRBV27; J gene: TRBJ2-5; clone size: -; D gene: -; CDR3 DNA: TGTGCCAGCAGTTTATCGAACGGACCAGGTTGGGTGACTCAAGAGACCCAGTACTTC; CDR3 protein: CASSLSNGPGWVTQETQYF
V gene: TRBV6-6; J gene: TRBJ2-7; clone size: -; D gene: TRBD1; CDR3 DNA: TGTGCCAGCAGATCGTGGGACAGTAGCTCCTACGAGCAGTACTTC; CDR3 protein: CASRSWDSSSYEQYF
V gene: TRBV15; J gene: TRBJ1-5; clone size: -; D gene: -; CDR3 DNA: TGTGCCACCAGCGAAGGCAATCAGCCCCAGCATTTT; CDR3 protein: CATSEGNQPQHF
V gene: TRBV30; J gene: TRBJ1-1; clone size: -; D gene: -; CDR3 DNA: TGTGCCTGGAGTGTTAGCGTGAACACTGAAGCTTTCTTT; CDR3 protein: CAWSVSVNTEAFF
V gene: TRBV4-1; J gene: TRBJ1-6; clone size: -; D gene: -; CDR3 DNA: TGCGCCAGCAGCCAAGCCGCTAGGGGGGGGTCGGATAATTCACCCCTCCACTTT; CDR3 protein: CASSQAARGGSDNSPLHF
V gene: TRBV4-3; J gene: TRBJ2-2; clone size: few; D gene: TRBD2; CDR3 DNA: TGCGCCAGCAGCCAAGATGGTCCAGCGGGAGGTCGGACCGGGGAGCTGTTTTTT; CDR3 protein: CASSQDGPAGGRTGELFF
V gene: TRBV19; J gene: TRBJ2-7; clone size: -; D gene: -; CDR3 DNA: TGTGCCAGTAGTATCCAGATCTCCTACGAGCAGTACTTC; CDR3 protein: CASSIQISYEQYF
V gene: TRBV5-4; J gene: TRBJ2-2; clone size: -; D gene: TRBD1; CDR3 DNA: TGTGCCAGCAGCACGAGGACAGGGGGCGTGAACACCGGGGAGCTGTTTTTT; CDR3 protein: CASSTRTGGVNTGELFF
V gene: TRBV5-1; J gene: TRBJ2-7; clone size: -; D gene: -; CDR3 DNA: TGCGCCAGCGCATACAGGATTAAGGACGAGCAGTACTTC; CDR3 protein: CASAYRIKDEQYF
V gene: TRBV7-9; J gene: TRBJ1-2; clone size: -; D gene: -; CDR3 DNA: TGTGCCAGCAGCCTGCCGGGACTGGGGGATTATGGCTACACCTTC; CDR3 protein: CASSLPGLGDYGYTF
V gene: TRBV7-9; J gene: TRBJ1-1; clone size: -; D gene: -; CDR3 DNA: TGTGCCAGCAGCTTAGAGAGCACTGAAGCTTTCTTT; CDR3 protein: CASSLESTEAFF
V gene: TRBV7-6; J gene: TRBJ2-1; clone size: once; D gene: -; CDR3 DNA: TGTGCCAGCAGCTTTATTTTGGGGGATGAGCAGTTCTTC; CDR3 protein: CASSFILGDEQFF
V gene: TRBV19; J gene: TRBJ2-4; clone size: -; D gene: -; CDR3 DNA: TGTGCCAGTAGTACCCAGGAGTGGGGCAAAAACATTCAGTACTTC; CDR3 protein: CASSTQEWGKNIQYF
V gene: TRBV15; J gene: TRBJ2-1; clone size: -; D gene: TRBD2; CDR3 DNA: TGTGCCACCAGCAGAGTAGCGGGAGGAGACAATGAGCAGTTCTTC; CDR3 protein: CATSRVAGGDNEQFF
V gene: TRBV27; J gene: TRBJ1-4; clone size: -; D gene: TRBD1; CDR3 DNA: TGTGCCAGCAGGGACAGGGGTCCTAATGAAAAACTGTTTTTT; CDR3 protein: CASRDRGPNEKLFF
V gene: TRBV6-1; J gene: TRBJ2-5; clone size: -; D gene: TRBD2; CDR3 DNA: TGTGCCAACAGCCCCGTGACGGGAGGGGAGACCCAGTACTTC; CDR3 protein: CANSPVTGGETQYF
V gene: TRBV11-1; J gene: TRBJ2-7; clone size: -; D gene: TRBD1; CDR3 DNA: TGTGCCAGCAGCCCCGGACAGGGGGTCCTCTTCTACGAGCAGTACTTC; CDR3 protein: CASSPGQGVLFYEQYF
V gene: TRBV2; J gene: TRBJ1-1; clone size: -; D gene: -; CDR3 DNA: TGTGCCAGCAGTGGACACTTCGGTATGAACACTGAAGCTTTCTTT; CDR3 protein: CASSGHFGMNTEAFF
V gene: TRBV15; J gene: TRBJ2-3; clone size: few; D gene: -; CDR3 DNA: TGTGCCACCACTCGAAGGGCAGCTAGCACAGATACGCAGTATTTT; CDR3 protein: CATTRRAASTDTQYF
V gene: TRBV10-3; J gene: TRBJ1-2; clone size: -; D gene: -; CDR3 DNA: TGTGCCATCAGTGGGCTCAATGGCTACACCTTC; CDR3 protein: CAISGLNGYTF
V gene: TRBV29-1; J gene: TRBJ2-7; clone size: -; D gene: TRBD1; CDR3 DNA: TGCAGCGCCACCCGGTCCCGGGACAGCCTCTTGGAGCAGTACTTC; CDR3 protein: CSATRSRDSLLEQYF
V gene: TRBV5-5; J gene: TRBJ2-3; clone size: once; D gene: -; CDR3 DNA: TGTGCCAGCAGCTTGCTCTGGTTCAGCACAGATACGCAGTATTTT; CDR3 protein: CASSLLWFSTDTQYF
V gene: TRBV7-3; J gene: TRBJ2-7; clone size: -; D gene: -; CDR3 DNA: TGTGCCAGCAGCCTGACCGGGGGAAACGAGCAGTACTTC; CDR3 protein: CASSLTGGNEQYF
V gene: TRBV9; J gene: TRBJ2-7; clone size: -; D gene: TRBD2; CDR3 DNA: TGTGCCAGCAGCGTAGAGCCGGGAGGGCCTTACGAGCAGTACTTC; CDR3 protein: CASSVEPGGPYEQYF
V gene: TRBV7-9; J gene: TRBJ2-7; clone size: -; D gene: -; CDR3 DNA: TGTGCCAGCAGCTTAAATCCGGGGGAGAGCAGCTCCTACGAGCAGTACTTC; CDR3 protein: CASSLNPGESSSYEQYF
V gene: TRBV10-3; J gene: TRBJ1-2; clone size: -; D gene: -; CDR3 DNA: TGTGCCATCAGTTCCGGGGACCGCCGGGACTATGGCTACACCTTC; CDR3 protein: CAISSGDRRDYGYTF
V gene: TRBV18; J gene: TRBJ2-3; clone size: -; D gene: TRBD2; CDR3 DNA: TGTGCCAGCTCACCACCGAGCGGGAGGGGCACAGATACGCAGTATTTT; CDR3 protein: CASSPPSGRGTDTQYF
V gene: TRBV7-9; J gene: TRBJ2-3; clone size: -; D gene: -; CDR3 DNA: TGTGCCAGCAGCGATCAAGATACGCAGTATTTT; CDR3 protein: CASSDQDTQYF
V gene: TRBV29-1; J gene: TRBJ2-3; clone size: -; D gene: -; CDR3 DNA: TGCAGCGTTGATGGGCAGGGGACAGATACGCAGTATTTT; CDR3 protein: CSVDGQGTDTQYF
V gene: TRBV7-2; J gene: TRBJ1-4; clone size: -; D gene: -; CDR3 DNA: TGTGCCAGCAGGCTCAGCCAGAATGAAAAACTGTTTTTT; CDR3 protein: CASRLSQNEKLFF
V gene: TRBV27; J gene: TRBJ2-1; clone size: -; D gene: -; CDR3 DNA: TGTGCCAGCAGTTTACTAACTCGGCCCAGCTCCTACAATGAGCAGTTCTTC; CDR3 protein: CASSLLTRPSSYNEQFF
V gene: TRBV7-2; J gene: TRBJ2-3; clone size: -; D gene: TRBD2; CDR3 DNA: TGTGCCAGCAGCTTACAGGGACTAGGGGGCACAGATACGCAGTATTTT; CDR3 protein: CASSLQGLGGTDTQYF
V gene: TRBV7-3; J gene: TRBJ2-4; clone size: -; D gene: TRBD1; CDR3 DNA: TGTGCCAGCAGCTCAAGGGACAGGGGGCATGGAAACATTCAGTACTTC; CDR3 protein: CASSSRDRGHGNIQYF
V gene: TRBV28; J gene: TRBJ2-7; clone size: once; D gene: -; CDR3 DNA: TGTGCCAGCATGGGTGTTTGGGGGTACTCCTACGAGCAGTACTTC; CDR3 protein: CASMGVWGYSYEQYF
V gene: TRBV19; J gene: TRBJ2-7; clone size: -; D gene: TRBD1; CDR3 DNA: TGTGCCAGTAGGCCGTACCCGGGACAGACCTACGAGCAGTACTTC; CDR3 protein: CASRPYPGQTYEQYF
V gene: TRBV27; J gene: TRBJ2-1; clone size: -; D gene: -; CDR3 DNA: TGTGCCAGCAGTTACGTGTGGGCGGAGGACTCCTACAATGAGCAGTTCTTC; CDR3 protein: CASSYVWAEDSYNEQFF
V gene: TRBV27; J gene: TRBJ2-4; clone size: -; D gene: -; CDR3 DNA: TGTGCCAGCAGCTTGGGGCCAGGGGTAGCCAAAAACATTCAGTACTTC; CDR3 protein: CASSLGPGVAKNIQYF
V gene: TRBV5-4; J gene: TRBJ2-7; clone size: once; D gene: TRBD2; CDR3 DNA: TGTGCCAGCAGCTTGCTTCCGGGACTAGCGGGGGACTACGAGCAGTACTTC; CDR3 protein: CASSLLPGLAGDYEQYF
V gene: TRBV6-1; J gene: TRBJ1-2; clone size: -; D gene: -; CDR3 DNA: TGTGCCAGCAGTGAAGGGACAGAGATGTATGGCTACACCTTC; CDR3 protein: CASSEGTEMYGYTF
V gene: TRBV6-1; J gene: TRBJ2-2; clone size: -; D gene: -; CDR3 DNA: TGTGCCACCTCTTCCCGGGCCGGGGAGCTGTTTTTT; CDR3 protein: CATSSRAGELFF
V gene: TRBV7-9; J gene: TRBJ2-1; clone size: -; D gene: TRBD1; CDR3 DNA: TGTGCCAGCAGCTGGGGACAGGGGGTTGACAATGAGCAGTTCTTC; CDR3 protein: CASSWGQGVDNEQFF
V gene: TRBV4-1; J gene: TRBJ2-2; clone size: -; D gene: TRBD2; CDR3 DNA: TGCGCCAGCAGCCAAGCGGGACTAGCGAGACCGTCGAACACCGGGGAGCTGTTTTTT; CDR3 protein: CASSQAGLARPSNTGELFF
V gene: TRBV7-9; J gene: TRBJ2-2; clone size: -; D gene: -; CDR3 DNA: TGTGCCAGCAGCCTAATCCGGGGCGGGACCGGGGAGCTGTTTTTT; CDR3 protein: CASSLIRGGTGELFF